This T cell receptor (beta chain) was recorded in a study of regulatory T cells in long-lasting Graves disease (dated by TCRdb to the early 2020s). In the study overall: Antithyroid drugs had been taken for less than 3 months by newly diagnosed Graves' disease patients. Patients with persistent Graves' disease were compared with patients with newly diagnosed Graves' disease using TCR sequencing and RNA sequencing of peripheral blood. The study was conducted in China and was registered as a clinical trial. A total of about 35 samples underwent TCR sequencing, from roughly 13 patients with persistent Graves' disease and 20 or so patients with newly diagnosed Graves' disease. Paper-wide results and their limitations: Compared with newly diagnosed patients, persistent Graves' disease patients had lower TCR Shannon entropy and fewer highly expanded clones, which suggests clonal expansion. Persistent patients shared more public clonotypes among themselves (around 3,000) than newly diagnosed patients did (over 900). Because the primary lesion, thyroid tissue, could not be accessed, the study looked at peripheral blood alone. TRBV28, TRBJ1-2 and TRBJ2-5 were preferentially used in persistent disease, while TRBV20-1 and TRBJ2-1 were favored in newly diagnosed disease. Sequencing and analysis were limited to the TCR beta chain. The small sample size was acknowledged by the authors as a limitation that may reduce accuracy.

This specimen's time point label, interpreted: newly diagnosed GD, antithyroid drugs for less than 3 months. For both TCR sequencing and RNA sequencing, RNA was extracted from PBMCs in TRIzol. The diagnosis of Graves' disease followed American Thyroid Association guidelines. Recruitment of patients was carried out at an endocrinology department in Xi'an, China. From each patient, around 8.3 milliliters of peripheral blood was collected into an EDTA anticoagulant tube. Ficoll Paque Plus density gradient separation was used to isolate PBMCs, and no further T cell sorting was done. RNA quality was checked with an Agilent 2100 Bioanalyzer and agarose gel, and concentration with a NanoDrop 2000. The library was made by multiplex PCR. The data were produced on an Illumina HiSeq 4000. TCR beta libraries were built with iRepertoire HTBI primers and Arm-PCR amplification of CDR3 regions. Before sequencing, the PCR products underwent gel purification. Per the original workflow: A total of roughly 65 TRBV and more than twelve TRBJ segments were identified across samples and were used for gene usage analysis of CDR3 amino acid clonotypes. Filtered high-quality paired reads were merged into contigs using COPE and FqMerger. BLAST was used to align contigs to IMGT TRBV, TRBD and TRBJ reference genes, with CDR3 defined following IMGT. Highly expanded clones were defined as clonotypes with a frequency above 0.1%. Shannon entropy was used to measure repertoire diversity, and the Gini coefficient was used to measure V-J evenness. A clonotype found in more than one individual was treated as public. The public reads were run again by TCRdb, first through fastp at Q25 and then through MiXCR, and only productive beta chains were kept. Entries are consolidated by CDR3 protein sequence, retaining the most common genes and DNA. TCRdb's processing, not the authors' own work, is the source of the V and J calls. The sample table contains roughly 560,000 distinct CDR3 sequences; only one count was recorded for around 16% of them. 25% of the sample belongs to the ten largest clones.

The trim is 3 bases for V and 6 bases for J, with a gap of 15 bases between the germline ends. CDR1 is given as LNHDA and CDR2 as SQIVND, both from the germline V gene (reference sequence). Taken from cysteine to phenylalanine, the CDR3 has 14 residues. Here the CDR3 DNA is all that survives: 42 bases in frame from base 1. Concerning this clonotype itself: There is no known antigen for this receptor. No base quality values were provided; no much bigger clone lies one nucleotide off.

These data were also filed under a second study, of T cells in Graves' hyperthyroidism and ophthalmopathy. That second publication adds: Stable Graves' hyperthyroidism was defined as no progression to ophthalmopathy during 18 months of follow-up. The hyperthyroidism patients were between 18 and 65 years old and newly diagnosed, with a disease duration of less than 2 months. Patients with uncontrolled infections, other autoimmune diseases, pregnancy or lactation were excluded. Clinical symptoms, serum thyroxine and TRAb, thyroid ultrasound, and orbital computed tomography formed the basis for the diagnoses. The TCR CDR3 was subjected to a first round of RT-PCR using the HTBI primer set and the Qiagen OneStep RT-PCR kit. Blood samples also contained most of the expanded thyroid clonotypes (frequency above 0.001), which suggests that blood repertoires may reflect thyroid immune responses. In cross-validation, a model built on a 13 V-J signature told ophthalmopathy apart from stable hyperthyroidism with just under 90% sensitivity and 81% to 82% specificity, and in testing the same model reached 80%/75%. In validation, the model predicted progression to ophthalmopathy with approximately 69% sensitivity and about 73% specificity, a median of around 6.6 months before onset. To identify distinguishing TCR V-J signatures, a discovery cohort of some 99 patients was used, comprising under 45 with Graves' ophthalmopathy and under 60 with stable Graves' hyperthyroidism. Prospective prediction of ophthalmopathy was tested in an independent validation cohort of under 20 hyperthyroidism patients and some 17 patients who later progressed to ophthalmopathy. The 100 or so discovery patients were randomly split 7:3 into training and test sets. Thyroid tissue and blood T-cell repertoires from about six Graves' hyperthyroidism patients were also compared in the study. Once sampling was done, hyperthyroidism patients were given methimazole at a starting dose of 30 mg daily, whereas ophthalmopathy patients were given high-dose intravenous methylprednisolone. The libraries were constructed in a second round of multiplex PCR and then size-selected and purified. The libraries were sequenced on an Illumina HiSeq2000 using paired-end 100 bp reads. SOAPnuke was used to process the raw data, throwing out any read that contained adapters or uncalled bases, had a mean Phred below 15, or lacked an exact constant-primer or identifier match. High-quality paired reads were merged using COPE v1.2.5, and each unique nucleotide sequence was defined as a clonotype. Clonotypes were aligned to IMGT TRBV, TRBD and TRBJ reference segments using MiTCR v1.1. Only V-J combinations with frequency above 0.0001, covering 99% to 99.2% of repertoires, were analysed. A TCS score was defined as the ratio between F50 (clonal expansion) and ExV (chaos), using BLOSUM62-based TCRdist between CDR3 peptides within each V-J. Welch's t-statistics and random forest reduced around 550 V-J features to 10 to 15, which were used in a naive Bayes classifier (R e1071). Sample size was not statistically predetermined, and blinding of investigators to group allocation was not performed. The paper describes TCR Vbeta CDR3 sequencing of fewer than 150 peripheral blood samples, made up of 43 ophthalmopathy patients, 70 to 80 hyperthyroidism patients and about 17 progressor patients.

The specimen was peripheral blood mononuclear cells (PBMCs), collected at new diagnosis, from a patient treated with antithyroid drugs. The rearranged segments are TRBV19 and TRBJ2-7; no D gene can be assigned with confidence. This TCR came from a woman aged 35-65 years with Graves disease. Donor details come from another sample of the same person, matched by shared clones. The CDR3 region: CASSIRAPAAEQYF. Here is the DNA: TGTGCCAGTAGTATTCGGGCCCCGGCGGCCGAGCAGTACTTC.